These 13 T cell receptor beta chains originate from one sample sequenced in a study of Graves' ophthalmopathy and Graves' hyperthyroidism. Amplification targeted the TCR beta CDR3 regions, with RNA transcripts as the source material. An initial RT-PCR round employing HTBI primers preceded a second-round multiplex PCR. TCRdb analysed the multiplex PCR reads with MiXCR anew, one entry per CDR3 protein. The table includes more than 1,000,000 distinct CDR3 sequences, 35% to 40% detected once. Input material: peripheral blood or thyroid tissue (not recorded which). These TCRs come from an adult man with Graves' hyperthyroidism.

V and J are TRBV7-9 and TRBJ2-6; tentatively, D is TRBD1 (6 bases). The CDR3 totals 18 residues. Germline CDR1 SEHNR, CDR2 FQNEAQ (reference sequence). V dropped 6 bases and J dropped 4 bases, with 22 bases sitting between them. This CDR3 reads CASSSGSKQGAGANVLTF. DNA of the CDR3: TGTGCCAGCAGTTCCGGTTCCAAACAGGGTGCAGGGGCCAACGTCCTGACTTTC.

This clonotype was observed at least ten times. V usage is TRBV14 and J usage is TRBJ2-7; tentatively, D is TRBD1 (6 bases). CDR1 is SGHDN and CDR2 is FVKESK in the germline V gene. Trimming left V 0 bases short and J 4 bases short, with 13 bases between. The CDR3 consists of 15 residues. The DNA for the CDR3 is TGTGCCAGCAGCCAAGATCCTGGGGGCGGGTACGAGCAGTACTTC. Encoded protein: CASSQDPGGGYEQYF.

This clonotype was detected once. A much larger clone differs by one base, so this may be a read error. The CDR3 bases are TGCGCCAGCGGCCAATATGGGACTAGACAAGAGACCCAGTACTTC. Protein sequence: CASGQYGTRQETQYF. The V and J genes are TRBV4-3 and TRBJ2-5; TRBD2 matches at 8 bases. CDR1 is LGHNA and CDR2 is YSLEER in the germline V gene. This CDR3 comprises 15 residues.

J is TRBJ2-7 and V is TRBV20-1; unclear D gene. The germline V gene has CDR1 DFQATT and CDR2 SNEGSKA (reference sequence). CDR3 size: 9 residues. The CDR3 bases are TGCAGCGGACGGTCCGAGCAGTACTTC. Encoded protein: CSGRSEQYF.

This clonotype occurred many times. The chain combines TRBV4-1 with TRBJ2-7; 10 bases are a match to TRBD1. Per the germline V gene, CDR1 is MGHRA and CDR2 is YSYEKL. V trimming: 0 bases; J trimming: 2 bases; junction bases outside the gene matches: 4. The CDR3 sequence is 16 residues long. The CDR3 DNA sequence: TGCGCCAGCAGCCAAGAACCCGGACAGGGGGCCTACGAGCAGTACTTC. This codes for CASSQEPGQGAYEQYF.

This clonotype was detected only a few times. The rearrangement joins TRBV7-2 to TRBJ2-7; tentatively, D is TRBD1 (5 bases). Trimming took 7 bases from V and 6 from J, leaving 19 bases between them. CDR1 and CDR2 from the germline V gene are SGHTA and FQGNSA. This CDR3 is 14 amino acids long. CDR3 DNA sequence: TGTGCCAGCAACTGGGGCGAGGTATCCGGCGAGCAGTACTTC. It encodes CASNWGEVSGEQYF.

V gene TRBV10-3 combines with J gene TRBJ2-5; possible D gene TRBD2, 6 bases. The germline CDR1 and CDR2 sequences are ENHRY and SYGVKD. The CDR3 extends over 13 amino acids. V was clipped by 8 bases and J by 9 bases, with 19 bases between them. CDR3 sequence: CAIAGEEVQPQYF. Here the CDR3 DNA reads TGTGCCATCGCCGGGGAGGAGGTTCAGCCCCAGTACTTC.

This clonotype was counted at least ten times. This chain's CDR3 is CASSSDRGSREQYF. For the CDR3, the DNA is TGTGCCAGCAGCTCGGACAGGGGGTCGCGAGAGCAGTACTTC. The chain combines TRBV13 with TRBJ2-7, with TRBD1 matching 10 bases. Losses at the gene ends were 4 bases for V and 7 bases for J; bases not matched to a gene: 7. This CDR3 contains 14 residues. The germline V gene encodes CDR1 PRHDT and CDR2 FYEKMQ (reference sequence).

In nucleotides, the CDR3 is TGTGCCAGCAGTTTATCTCCGGGACTAGCGGGAGCAACCCCCTACGAGCAGTACTTC. Translation: CASSLSPGLAGATPYEQYF. This rearrangement joins TRBV11-1 to TRBJ2-7; 14 nucleotides match TRBD2. The trim removed 6 bases at V and 2 bases at J, leaving 15 bases unmatched. Looked up from germline, CDR1 is SGHAT and CDR2 is FQDESV (reference sequence). This CDR3 is built from 19 residues.

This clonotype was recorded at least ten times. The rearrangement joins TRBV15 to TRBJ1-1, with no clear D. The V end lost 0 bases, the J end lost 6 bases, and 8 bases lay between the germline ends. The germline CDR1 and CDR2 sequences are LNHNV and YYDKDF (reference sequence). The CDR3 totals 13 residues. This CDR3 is CATSRDNGAEAFF. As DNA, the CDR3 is TGTGCCACCAGCAGAGATAACGGGGCTGAAGCTTTCTTT.

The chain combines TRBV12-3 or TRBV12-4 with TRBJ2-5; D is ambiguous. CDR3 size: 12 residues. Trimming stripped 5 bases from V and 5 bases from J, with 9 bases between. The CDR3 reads CASSRPWETQYF. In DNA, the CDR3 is TGTGCCAGCAGTAGGCCCTGGGAGACCCAGTACTTC.

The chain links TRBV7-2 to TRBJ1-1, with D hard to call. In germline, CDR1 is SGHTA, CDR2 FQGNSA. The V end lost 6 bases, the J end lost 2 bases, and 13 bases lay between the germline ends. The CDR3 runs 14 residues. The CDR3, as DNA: TGTGCCAGCAGGCACGGGTCGGGAAACACTGAAGCTTTCTTT. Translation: CASRHGSGNTEAFF.

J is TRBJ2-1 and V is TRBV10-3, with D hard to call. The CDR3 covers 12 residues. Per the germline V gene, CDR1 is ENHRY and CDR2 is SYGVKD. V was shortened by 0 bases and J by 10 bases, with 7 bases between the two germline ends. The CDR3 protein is CAISESVREQFF. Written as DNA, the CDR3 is TGTGCCATCAGTGAGTCAGTGAGAGAGCAGTTCTTC.